Below, 14 T cell receptor beta chains from the same sample are listed, as sequenced in a study of CD8 T cells in Susac syndrome. Random hexamers were used to reverse transcribe an amount of about 0.45 to 1 ug RNA. Using its own MiXCR run on the immunoSEQ multiplex PCR reads, TCRdb lists one record per CDR3 protein. This table holds about 180,000 distinct CDR3 sequences, approximately 95% found once. Sequencing used CD8+ T cells from PBMCs. Source of these receptors: a human donor with multiple sclerosis.

The chain couples TRBV20-1 to TRBJ2-7; D possibly uses TRBD1 or TRBD2 (5 bases each). Germline-derived CDR1 and CDR2 are DFQATT and SNEGSKA (reference sequence). The V and J ends lost 3 bases and 3 bases respectively, with 12 bases between them. This CDR3 contains 13 residues. The CDR3, as DNA: TGCAGTGCTAGGGCACTAGGGGTCTACGAGCAGTACTTC. This gives the protein CSARALGVYEQYF.

The chain uses TRBV25-1 and TRBJ1-2, with D maybe TRBD1 (6 bases). This CDR3 has 13 amino acids. Trimming left V 2 bases short and J 4 bases short, with 8 bases between. CDR1 is MGHDK and CDR2 is SYGVNS in the germline V gene. The CDR3 loop is CASSEGQIYGYTF. For the CDR3, the DNA is TGTGCCAGCAGTGAAGGACAGATCTATGGCTACACCTTC.

The chain recombines TRBV20-1 with TRBJ2-5; 7 bases are shared with TRBD2. This CDR3 has 17 amino acids. Looked up from germline, CDR1 is DFQATT and CDR2 is SNEGSKA (reference sequence). The V gene end was trimmed by 4 bases and the J gene end by 7 bases; junction bases not matched to a gene: 21. The CDR3 DNA is TGCAGTGCTAATCAAGGCTCCGGGACTACCTTCTCGGTGACCCAGTACTTC. It translates to CSANQGSGTTFSVTQYF.

This chain connects TRBV2 to TRBJ1-2, with D unresolved. CDR3 length: 12 amino acids. Germline V gives CDR1 SNHLY, CDR2 FYNNEI. V shed 4 bases and J shed 5 bases, with 8 bases lying between them. CDR3 amino acids: CASSGAVYGYTF. The DNA of the CDR3 is TGTGCCAGCAGTGGGGCGGTATATGGCTACACCTTC. The variable domain in full, completed from reference TRBV2 and TRBJ1-2, reads EPEVTQTPSHQVTQMGQEVILRCVPISNHLYFYWYRQILGQKVEFLVSFYNNEISEKSEIFDDQFSVERPDGSNFTLKIRSTKLEDSAMYFCASSGAVYGYTFGSGTRLTVV.

The chain couples TRBV20-1 to TRBJ2-1, with D uncertain. Trimming shortened V by 1 base and J by 6 bases, and 4 bases separated the two germline ends. Germline V gene data show CDR1 as DFQATT and CDR2 as SNEGSKA (reference sequence). There are 11 residues in the CDR3. The CDR3 protein is CSARVTNEQFF. DNA of the CDR3: TGCAGTGCTAGAGTCACCAATGAGCAGTTCTTC.

The chain recombines TRBV6-1 with TRBJ1-1; possible D gene TRBD1, 5 bases. The CDR3 is 16 residues long. From germline, CDR1 is MNHNS and CDR2 SASEGT. V lost 7 bases and J lost 3, with 21 bases in between. CDR3 coding DNA: TGTGCCAGCATCCTGACTCCGGGAGGGGTCGACACTGAAGCTTTCTTT. Translating gives CASILTPGGVDTEAFF.

The chain joins TRBV20-1 to TRBJ1-1, with a weak D call TRBD1 (5 bases). The CDR3 totals 13 residues. Trimming cost V 2 bases and J 1 base, with 8 bases left between them. Germline CDR1 is DFQATT and CDR2 is SNEGSKA (reference sequence). CDR3 residues: CSARRGPNTEAFF. The CDR3 bases are TGCAGTGCTAGACGGGGCCCGAACACTGAAGCTTTCTTT.

The chain combines TRBV4-1 with TRBJ2-7, with D unresolved. Trimming shortened V by 1 base and J by 6 bases, and 10 bases separated the two germline ends. The CDR3 has 13 amino acids. Germline V CDR1 and CDR2: MGHRA, YSYEKL. The CDR3 is CASSQVSFREQYF. The DNA of the CDR3 is TGCGCCAGCAGCCAAGTCTCATTTCGCGAGCAGTACTTC.

The V and J genes are TRBV3-1 and TRBJ2-5; D tentatively reads TRBD1 or TRBD2 (7 bases each). The CDR3 has 15 amino acids. CDR1 and CDR2 (germline): LGHDT, YNNKEL (reference sequence). V was shortened by 1 base and J by 5 bases, with 14 bases between the two germline ends. CDR3 amino acids: CASSQGPGGEETQYF. The DNA for the CDR3 is TGTGCCAGCAGCCAAGGCCCAGGGGGGGAGGAGACCCAGTACTTC.

The genes are TRBV29-1 and TRBJ1-1, with 7 bases lining up with TRBD1. The trim removed 1 base at V and 5 bases at J, leaving 13 bases unmatched. Germline V gene sequence: CDR1 SQVTM, CDR2 ANQGSEA. The CDR3 consists of 16 residues. The CDR3 sequence: CSVEGGTVSAGTEAFF. For the CDR3, the DNA is TGCAGCGTTGAAGGCGGGACAGTCTCAGCGGGGACTGAAGCTTTCTTT. Together with reference TRBV29-1 and TRBJ1-1, the CDR3 gives the full variable domain: SAVISQKPSRDICQRGTSLTIQCQVDSQVTMMFWYRQQPGQSLTLIATANQGSEATYESGFVIDKFPISRPNLTFSTLTVSNMSPEDSSIYLCSVEGGTVSAGTEAFFGQGTRLTVV.

The CDR3 DNA follows: TGTGCCACCAGTGACCAGACTAGCGGCACAGATACGCAGTATTTT. Protein product: CATSDQTSGTDTQYF. The chain employs TRBV24-1 and TRBJ2-3; TRBD2 aligns across 8 bases. Looked up from germline, CDR1 is KGHDR and CDR2 is SFDVKD. Trimming cost V 4 bases and J 1 base; bases outside gene matches: 3. This CDR3 is built from 15 residues.

The chain joins TRBV27 to TRBJ2-7, with TRBD2 identical over 7 bases. With V trimmed by 8 bases and J by 2 bases, 9 bases remained unmatched. The CDR3 totals 14 residues. CDR1 MNHEY and CDR2 SMNVEV come from the germline V gene (reference sequence). CDR3 amino acids: CASGLRDYPYEQYF. CDR3 nucleotides: TGTGCCAGCGGCCTCCGGGACTACCCCTACGAGCAGTACTTC.

The chain couples TRBV12-3 or TRBV12-4 to TRBJ2-3, with TRBD1 identical over 11 bases. The CDR3 contains 15 residues. The ends lost 8 bases at V and 6 bases at J; junction bases unmatched: 10. Here the CDR3 reads CASVDPGTGGDTQYF. The DNA of the CDR3 is TGTGCCAGCGTTGATCCCGGGACAGGGGGTGATACGCAGTATTTT.

This chain links TRBV6-5 with TRBJ1-1; D is perhaps TRBD1 (6 bases). This CDR3 is 14 amino acids long. V lost 5 bases to trimming and J lost 4 bases, with 14 bases between them. The germline CDR1 and CDR2 sequences are MNHEY and SVGAGI. The CDR3 loop reads CASSGTRGVTEAFF. The CDR3 nucleotides read TGTGCCAGCAGTGGCACCAGGGGAGTCACTGAAGCTTTCTTT.